This T cell receptor beta chain was identified in a study of T cell repertoires in cytomegalovirus infection. As for the study in general: Used in the study were CMV epitopes, some recently identified and HLA-C-restricted, others well-studied and HLA-B-restricted. CMV infection and matching HLA type were both indicated by public TCR beta signatures. General study results and limits: Summed public TCR beta family frequency identified CMV carriers bearing the relevant HLA.

TCRdb recomputed calls from the reads with MiXCR, one row per CDR3 protein. The table records just over 450,000 distinct CDR3 sequences, about 42% of them present only once. This clonotype came up once. Its antigen is unknown. Trimming pared 0 bases from V and 5 bases from J, leaving 11 bases between. This CDR3 contains 14 residues. The V call is TRBV23-1, the J call TRBJ2-7; D gene unclear. TRBV23-1 is placed among ORFs of uncertain function. This sequence was found in a human donor in good health (CMV status not recorded). Some clones in this sample may be carry-over from other donors' samples. Sequencing was performed on cultured PBMCs, taken from culture after CMV antigen stimulation. CDR3 bases: TGCGCCAGCAGTCAATCTTGCGTCGAGGACGAGCAGTACTTC. Protein sequence: CASSQSCVEDEQYF.